The 9 T cell receptor beta chains below were found in one sample sequenced in a study of cytomegalovirus exposure and HLA in healthy donors. The study ran its PCR with 60 Vbeta and 13 Jbeta primers. Method: immunoSEQ multiplex PCR; TCRdb's copy keeps in-frame clones and lacks some. The sample yields more than 95,000 clones, just under 75% seen once. The specimen was PBMCs. The receptors derive from a man in his 60s in good health and CMV-seropositive.

The chain uses TRBV30 and TRBJ2-2, with 10 bases identical to TRBD1. With 8 bases clipped from V and 5 bases from J, the junction kept 5 bases outside the gene matches. This CDR3 has 13 residues. Per the germline V gene, CDR1 is GTSNPN and CDR2 is SVGIG (reference sequence). The CDR3 sequence: CAGDRGETGELFF. For the CDR3, the DNA is TGTGCCGGGGACAGGGGCGAAACCGGGGAGCTGTTTTTT.

The chain employs TRBV5-1 and TRBJ1-1; the match to TRBD1 covers 8 bases. CDR1 is SGHRS and CDR2 is YFSETQ in the germline V gene. CDR3 length: 15 residues. J lost 1 base, V lost 0 bases, and 2 bases had no gene match. CDR3 sequence: CASSLDQGANTEAFF. CDR3 coding DNA: TGCGCCAGCAGCTTGGATCAGGGGGCGAACACTGAAGCTTTCTTT.

This sequence joins TRBV2 and TRBJ2-5, with D hard to call. The germline V and J ends were trimmed by 5 bases and 4 bases, with 5 bases remaining between them. Germline V gives CDR1 SNHLY, CDR2 FYNNEI. There are 11 residues in the CDR3. The CDR3 coding sequence is TGTGCCAGCAGTTTCGGAGAGACCCAGTACTTC. This translates into CASSFGETQYF.

The rearrangement uses TRBV11-2 and TRBJ2-5; 7 bases are shared with TRBD1. The CDR3 is 15 amino acids. V lost 3 bases and J lost 4; bases outside the gene matches: 8. CDR1 and CDR2 from the germline V gene are SGHAT and FQNNGV. The CDR3 sequence: CASSFRTGVGETQYF. CDR3 nucleotides: TGTGCCAGCAGCTTTAGAACAGGGGTCGGAGAGACCCAGTACTTC.

Only a few counts were recorded for this clone. The gene calls are TRBV10-2 and TRBJ1-5; D unclear. The length of the CDR3 is 15 residues. V was cut by 0 bases and J by 0 bases, with 6 bases left in between. Germline loops: CDR1 WSHSY, CDR2 SAAADI. CDR3 sequence reads: CASSESRSSNQPQHF. DNA for the CDR3: TGCGCCAGCAGTGAGTCCCGTTCTAGCAATCAGCCCCAGCATTTT.

This chain joins TRBV28 and TRBJ1-6, with D possibly matching TRBD1 (5 bases). V gave up 11 bases and J gave up 6 bases, with 23 bases separating them. Germline CDR1 reads MDHEN; CDR2 reads SYDVKM. This CDR3 spans 16 amino acids. The CDR3 spells CACTGGGLYGNSPLHF. The CDR3 nucleotides read TGTGCCTGCACTGGGGGGGGTTTATACGGTAATTCACCCCTCCACTTT.

This clone occurred once. J is TRBJ2-7 and V is TRBV6-5, with 7 bases lining up with TRBD1. This CDR3 is built from 14 residues. The V segment lost 4 bases and the J segment 3 bases; nucleotides outside the gene matches: 6. Germline-derived CDR1 and CDR2 are MNHEY and SVGAGI. CDR3 amino acids: CASSSGTEDYEQYF. The CDR3 DNA reads TGTGCCAGCAGTTCCGGGACAGAAGACTACGAGCAGTACTTC.

The chain uses TRBV21-1 and TRBJ2-3; TRBD1 is the table's D call and was not checked against the DNA. TRBV21-1 is noted as a pseudogene. This CDR3 region has 15 residues. This chain's CDR3 is CASTETGASTDTQYF. CDR3 bases: TGTGCCAGCACCGAGACAGGAGCTAGCACAGATACGCAGTATTTT.

The rearrangement links TRBV2 to TRBJ1-5, with TRBD1 as a possible D gene (6 bases). V was pared by 6 bases and J by 6 bases, with 15 bases between. Germline lookup yields CDR1 SNHLY and CDR2 FYNNEI. The CDR3 spans 14 residues. The CDR3 bases are TGTGCCAGCAGCCTCAGGGGTCAGGGTCAGCCCCAGCATTTT. Translated: CASSLRGQGQPQHF.